Below, 25 T cell receptor beta chains from the same sample are listed, as sequenced in a study of cytomegalovirus exposure and HLA in healthy donors. In the PCR, 60 Vbeta and 13 Jbeta primers were used. Clones were read by immunoSEQ multiplex PCR, and TCRdb kept only the in-frame ones, dropping some. The repertoire includes more than 90,000 clones, roughly 80% of them detected once, and 4.1% sits in the top ten. Input material: PBMCs. The receptors stem from a man aged 35 to 55 in good health and CMV-seronegative.

The chain couples TRBV7-7 to TRBJ2-3; 7 nucleotides match TRBD1. The CDR3 contains 16 residues. V shed 6 bases and J 0 bases; nucleotides not matched to a gene: 9. Germline V gene lookup returns CDR1 SSHAT and CDR2 FNYEAQ (reference sequence). The CDR3 protein is CASSPGGASSTDTQYF. The CDR3 DNA is TGTGCCAGCAGTCCAGGGGGTGCCTCTAGCACAGATACGCAGTATTTT. The entire variable domain, with the rest obtained from reference TRBV7-7 and TRBJ2-3, is as follows: GAGVSQSPRYKVTKRGQDVTLRCDPISSHATLYWYQQALGQGPEFLTYFNYEAQPDKSGLPSDRFSAERPEGSISTLTIQRTEQRDSAMYRCASSPGGASSTDTQYFGPGTRLTVL.

V is TRBV5-6 and J is TRBJ2-7; no definite D call. V lost 1 base to trimming and J lost 7 bases, with 12 bases between them. This CDR3 is built from 13 residues. In germline, CDR1 is SGHDT, CDR2 YYEEEE. DNA for the CDR3: TGTGCCAGCAGCTTGTGGACCCGGCGGGAGCAGTACGTC. It encodes CASSLWTRREQYV.

The CDR3 here is CASSLATGSSYEQYF. Here the CDR3 DNA reads TGTGCCAGCAGCCTTGCGACAGGGAGCTCCTACGAGCAGTACTTC. The V call is TRBV6-5, the J call TRBJ2-7; 7 bases match TRBD1. The J segment lost 0 bases and the V segment lost 6 bases, leaving 8 bases of the junction unmatched. Germline-derived CDR1 and CDR2 are MNHEY and SVGAGI. This CDR3 spans 15 amino acids.

The chain is built from TRBV5-6 and TRBJ2-6; unclear D gene. The CDR3 contains 14 residues. V was trimmed by 4 bases and J by 3 bases, leaving 8 bases between them. The V gene's germline CDR1 is SGHDT and CDR2 YYEEEE. The CDR3 is CASSPRGGANVLTF. The CDR3 coding sequence is TGTGCCAGCAGCCCACGCGGTGGGGCCAACGTCCTGACTTTC.

This clone was counted once. Relative to the germline gene, one junction end is altered; a read error may explain this. Other nucleotide sequences from this sample produce the same CDR3. This chain links TRBV5-4 with TRBJ2-3, with 9 positions matching TRBD2. CDR1 is SGHNT and CDR2 is YYREEE in the germline V gene (reference sequence). This CDR3 spans 14 amino acids. In DNA form, the CDR3 reads TGTGCCAGCAGCCGCGGGGGGGCCTCAGACACGCAGTATTTT. It codes for CASSRGGASDTQYF. Full variable domain (rest looked up from reference TRBV5-4 and TRBJ2-3): ETGVTQSPTHLIKTRGQQVTLRCSSQSGHNTVSWYQQALGQGPQFIFQYYREEENGRGNFPPRFSGLQFPNYSSELNVNALELDDSALYLCASSRGGASDTQYFGPGTRLTVL.

This clone has a single count. The chain employs TRBV5-6 and TRBJ1-1; TRBD1 is a possible D gene (5 bases). V was trimmed by 4 bases and J by 4 bases, leaving 14 bases between them. This CDR3 has 14 amino acids. Germline V lookup: CDR1 SGHDT, CDR2 YYEEEE. The DNA of the CDR3 is TGTGCCAGCAGCCCTCAGGGTACGGGCACTGAAGCTTTCTTT. It encodes CASSPQGTGTEAFF.

V gene TRBV4-1 combines with J gene TRBJ1-3; D may be TRBD1 (6 bases). CDR1 is MGHRA and CDR2 is YSYEKL in the germline V gene. Trimming stripped 4 bases from V and 2 bases from J, with 18 bases between. The CDR3 is 17 residues long. CDR3 coding DNA: TGCGCCAGCAGCCGGGCGAGGGGGGGGATAACTGGAAACACCATATATTTT. Its protein product is CASSRARGGITGNTIYF.

The chain joins TRBV11-3 to TRBJ1-1, with D tentatively TRBD1 (5 bases). Germline assignment: CDR1 SGHNT and CDR2 YENEEA. The V end lost 6 bases, the J end lost 3 bases, and 14 bases lay between the germline ends. CDR3 length: 14 residues. CDR3 residues: CASSSGGGDTEAFF. The CDR3 region has the DNA TGTGCCAGCAGTTCGGGTGGGGGGGACACTGAAGCTTTCTTT.

V and J are TRBV6-1 and TRBJ1-2, with D perhaps matching TRBD1 (5 bases). The CDR3 contains 15 residues. Deletions cut 6 bases from V and 4 bases from J, with 18 bases between. Per the germline V gene, CDR1 is MNHNS and CDR2 is SASEGT. The CDR3 loop reads CASRGIGHRFYGYTF. Here the CDR3 DNA reads TGTGCCAGCAGGGGCATCGGACACCGCTTCTATGGCTACACCTTC.

The V gene is TRBV20-1, the J gene TRBJ2-1; no clear D. Germline V gene sequence: CDR1 DFQATT, CDR2 SNEGSKA (reference sequence). CDR3 length: 11 amino acids. V was trimmed by 6 bases and J by 9 bases, leaving 12 bases between them. For the CDR3, the DNA is TGCAGTGCCGCCAAGAGTAGTGAGCAGTTCTTC. As protein: CSAAKSSEQFF.

The chain employs TRBV5-1 and TRBJ2-5; D might be TRBD2 (6 bases). Deletions cut 7 bases from V and 5 bases from J, with 18 bases between. From germline, CDR1 is SGHRS and CDR2 YFSETQ. CDR3 length: 14 residues. CDR3 loop: CASRAGGEPETQYF. The CDR3 DNA is TGCGCCAGCCGCGCCGGCGGGGAGCCCGAGACCCAGTACTTC.

The rearrangement joins TRBV18 to TRBJ1-6; D is undetermined. This CDR3 is 14 amino acids long. Trimming cost V 6 bases and J 0 bases, with 6 bases left between them. CDR1 KGHSH and CDR2 LQKENI come from the germline V gene. The CDR3 DNA follows: TGTGCCAGCTCCTCGAGCTCCTATAATTCACCCCTCCACTTT. Amino acids: CASSSSSYNSPLHF.

V gene TRBV19 combines with J gene TRBJ2-1, with 10 positions matching TRBD1. This CDR3 is 14 amino acids long. J gave up 7 bases and V 4 bases, and 4 bases lay outside the gene matches. Germline lookup yields CDR1 LNHDA and CDR2 SQIVND (reference sequence). This CDR3 reads CASSKRDRGNEQFF. The CDR3 DNA reads as TGTGCCAGTAGTAAGCGGGACAGGGGAAATGAGCAGTTCTTC.

The CDR3 region has the DNA TGTGCCAGCAGCCCCAGGGTTAGCACTAATGAAAAACTGTTTTTT. Its translation is CASSPRVSTNEKLFF. The chain employs TRBV4-2 and TRBJ1-4; D possibly corresponds to TRBD1 (5 bases). The germline gives CDR1 LGHNA, CDR2 YNFKEQ. V was clipped by 4 bases and J by 2 bases, with 11 bases between them. The CDR3 is 15 residues long.

This clone has a single count. The V gene is TRBV7-2, the J gene TRBJ2-1, with 7 bases identical to TRBD1. The CDR3 is made up of 13 amino acids. V was clipped by 2 bases and J by 10 bases; unmatched bases: 5. Germline V lookup: CDR1 SGHTA, CDR2 FQGNSA. DNA of the CDR3: TGTGCCAGCAGCTTACAGGGGGACACGGAGCAGTTCTTC. This translates into CASSLQGDTEQFF.

The chain is built from TRBV27 and TRBJ2-3; 9 nucleotides align to TRBD2. The CDR3 has 15 amino acids. The J segment lost 5 bases and the V segment lost 7 bases, leaving 10 bases of the junction unmatched. The V gene's germline CDR1 is MNHEY and CDR2 SMNVEV (reference sequence). Written as DNA, the CDR3 is TGTGCCAGCACCGCTGCTAGCGGGGCGATAGATACGCAGTATTTT. It translates to CASTAASGAIDTQYF.

The CDR3 spells CASSLGQGAANEKLFF. CDR3 DNA sequence: TGCGCCAGCAGCCTTGGACAGGGGGCTGCTAATGAAAAACTGTTTTTT. The V gene is TRBV4-1, the J gene TRBJ1-4; 11 positions match TRBD1. CDR1 is MGHRA, CDR2 YSYEKL, per germline. J gave up 3 bases and V 4 bases, and 4 bases lay outside the gene matches. The length of the CDR3 is 16 residues.

This clone was detected a few times. The V call is TRBV9, the J call TRBJ1-5, with 8 nucleotides matching TRBD1. Germline loops: CDR1 SGDLS, CDR2 YYNGEE. The CDR3 totals 15 residues. V gave up 2 bases and J gave up 4 bases; unmatched junction bases: 5. CDR3: CASSVGTGVNQPQHF. The DNA for the CDR3 is TGTGCCAGCAGCGTCGGGACAGGCGTTAATCAGCCCCAGCATTTT.

The chain joins TRBV5-1 to TRBJ2-2; TRBD1 matches at 7 bases. The CDR3 runs 14 residues. Germline CDR1 and CDR2: SGHRS and YFSETQ. Trimming removed 5 bases from V and 4 bases from J; junction bases left unmatched: 5. CDR3 residues: CASSPTGATGELFF. The CDR3, as DNA: TGCGCCAGCAGTCCCACAGGGGCCACCGGGGAGCTGTTTTTT.

This clone has a single count. V is TRBV4-2 and J is TRBJ2-1; 12 bases fit TRBD2. Germline V gene sequence: CDR1 LGHNA, CDR2 YNFKEQ. There are 17 residues in the CDR3. J was trimmed by 6 bases and V by 0 bases; bases with no gene match: 6. The DNA for the CDR3 is TGTGCCAGCAGCCAAGATCGTACTAGCGGGGGGCCCAATGAGCAGTTCTTC. This gives the protein CASSQDRTSGGPNEQFF.

The V gene is TRBV5-1, the J gene TRBJ2-2, with 9 positions matching TRBD1. Germline-derived CDR1 and CDR2 are SGHRS and YFSETQ. The junction had 2 bases not matched to a gene; V was cut back by 3 bases and J by 5 bases. This CDR3 is 14 amino acids long. The DNA for the CDR3 is TGCGCCAGCAGCTCCGGGACAGGGACCGGGGAGCTGTTTTTT. This translates into CASSSGTGTGELFF.

The V call is TRBV6-5, the J call TRBJ1-4; a weak D match, TRBD1 (5 bases). V lost 6 bases, J lost 4 bases, and 9 bases lay in between. The CDR3 consists of 13 residues. From germline, CDR1 is MNHEY and CDR2 SVGAGI. The CDR3 sequence is CASRRQYNEKLFF. In nucleotides, the CDR3 is TGTGCCAGCAGACGACAGTATAATGAAAAACTGTTTTTT.

This rearrangement joins TRBV28 to TRBJ1-1; unclear D gene. CDR3 length: 11 amino acids. The germline V gene has CDR1 MDHEN and CDR2 SYDVKM. V was trimmed by 6 bases and J by 3 bases, leaving 5 bases between them. CDR3 nucleotide sequence: TGTGCCAGCAGCCAATACACTGAAGCTTTCTTT. Residues: CASSQYTEAFF.

This chain joins TRBV6-6 and TRBJ1-5, with 9 bases aligning to TRBD1. CDR3 length: 15 residues. From germline, CDR1 is MNHNY and CDR2 SVGAGI (reference sequence). Trimming removed 4 bases from V and 7 bases from J; junction bases left unmatched: 8. The CDR3 coding sequence is TGTGCCAGCAGTTTTGGGACAGGGAATGGCCAGCCCCAGCATTTT. Protein sequence: CASSFGTGNGQPQHF.

The rearrangement joins TRBV19 to TRBJ1-5; D is perhaps TRBD1 (5 bases). The ends were cut back, 8 bases at V and 4 bases at J, with 18 bases in the middle. The CDR3 has 15 residues. Looked up from germline, CDR1 is LNHDA and CDR2 is SQIVND (reference sequence). The CDR3 loop is CASAGAGLGNQPQHF. The CDR3 coding sequence is TGTGCCAGTGCCGGAGCGGGGCTAGGGAATCAGCCCCAGCATTTT.